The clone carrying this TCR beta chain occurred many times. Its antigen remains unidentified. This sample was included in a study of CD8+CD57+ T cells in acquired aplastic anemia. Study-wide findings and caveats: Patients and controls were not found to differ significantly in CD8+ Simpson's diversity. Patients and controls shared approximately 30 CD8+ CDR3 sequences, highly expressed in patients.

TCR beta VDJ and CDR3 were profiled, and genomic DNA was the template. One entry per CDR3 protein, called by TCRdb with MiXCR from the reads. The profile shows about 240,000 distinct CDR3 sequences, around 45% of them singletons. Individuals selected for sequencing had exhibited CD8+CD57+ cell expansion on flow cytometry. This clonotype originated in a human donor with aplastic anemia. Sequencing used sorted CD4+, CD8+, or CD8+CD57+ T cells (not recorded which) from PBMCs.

CDR3 nucleotides: TGCGCCAGCCGCAGTGGGACTAGGGGGATCCAAGAGACCCAGTACTTC. Amino acids: CASRSGTRGIQETQYF. The V call is TRBV5-1, the J call TRBJ2-5; 8 positions agree with TRBD2. Losses at the gene ends were 7 bases for V and 1 base for J; bases not matched to a gene: 12. The CDR3 has 16 residues. In germline, CDR1 is SGHRS, CDR2 YFSETQ. Looking up the rest from reference TRBV5-1 and TRBJ2-5 gives the full variable domain: KAGVTQTPRYLIKTRGQQVTLSCSPISGHRSVSWYQQTPGQGLQFLFEYFSETQRNKGNFPGRFSGRQFSNSRSEMNVSTLELGDSALYLCASRSGTRGIQETQYFGPGTRLLVL.